This T cell receptor (beta chain) was captured by sequencing in a study of T cell responses to AZD1222 COVID-19 vaccine. This clone was detected only a few times. Within the sample, other DNA sequences also encode this same CDR3. The repertoire was sequenced with immunoSEQ multiplex PCR; TCRdb's copy has only in-frame clones and lacks some. There are some 180,000 clones in the sample; over 85% occur only once, and about 1.6% lies in the top ten. This specimen consisted of peripheral blood, obtained on day 0 of AZD1222 vaccination. This sequence was found in an adult in good health.

Written as DNA, the CDR3 is TGCGCCAGCAGCTTGGGACTAGCGGTGAACACCGGGGAGCTGTTTTTT. It translates to CASSLGLAVNTGELFF. The V and J genes are TRBV5-1 and TRBJ2-2; 9 nucleotides align to TRBD2. The junction had 1 base not matched to a gene; V was cut back by 0 bases and J by 1 base. Germline V gene sequence: CDR1 SGHRS, CDR2 YFSETQ. The CDR3 covers 16 residues.